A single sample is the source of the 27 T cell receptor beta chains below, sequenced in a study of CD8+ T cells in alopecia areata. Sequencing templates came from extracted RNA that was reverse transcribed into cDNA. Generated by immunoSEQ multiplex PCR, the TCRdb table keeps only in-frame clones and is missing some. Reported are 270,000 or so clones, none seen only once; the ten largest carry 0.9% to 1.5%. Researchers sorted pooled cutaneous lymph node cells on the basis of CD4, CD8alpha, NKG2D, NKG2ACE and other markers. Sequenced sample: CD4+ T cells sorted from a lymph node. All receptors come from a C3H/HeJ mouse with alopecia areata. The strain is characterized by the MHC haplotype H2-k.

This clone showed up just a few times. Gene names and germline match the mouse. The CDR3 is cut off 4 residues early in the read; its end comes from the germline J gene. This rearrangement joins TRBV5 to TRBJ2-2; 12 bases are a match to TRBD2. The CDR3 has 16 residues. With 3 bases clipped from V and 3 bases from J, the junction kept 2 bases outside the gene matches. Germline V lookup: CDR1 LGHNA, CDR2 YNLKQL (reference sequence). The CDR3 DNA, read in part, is TGTGCCAGCAGCCAGGGACTGGGGGGATACACCGGG. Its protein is CASSQGLGGYTG. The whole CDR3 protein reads CASSQGLGGYTGQLYF.

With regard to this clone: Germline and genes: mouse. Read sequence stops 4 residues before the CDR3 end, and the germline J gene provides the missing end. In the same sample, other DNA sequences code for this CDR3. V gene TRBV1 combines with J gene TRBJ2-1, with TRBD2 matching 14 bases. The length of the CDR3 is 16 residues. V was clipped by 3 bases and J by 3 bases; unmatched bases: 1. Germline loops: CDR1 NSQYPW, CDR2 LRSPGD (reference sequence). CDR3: CTCSAGTGGAYAEQFF. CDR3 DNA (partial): TGCACCTGCAGTGCCGGGACTGGGGGGGCCTATGCT.

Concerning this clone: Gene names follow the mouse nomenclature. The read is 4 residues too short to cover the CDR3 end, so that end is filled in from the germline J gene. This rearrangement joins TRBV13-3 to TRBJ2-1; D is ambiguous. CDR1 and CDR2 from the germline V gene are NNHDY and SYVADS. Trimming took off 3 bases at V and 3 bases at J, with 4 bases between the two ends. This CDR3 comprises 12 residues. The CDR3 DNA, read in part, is TGTGCCAGCAGTGTCCTCTATGCT. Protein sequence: CASSVLYA. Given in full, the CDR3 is CASSVLYAEQFF.

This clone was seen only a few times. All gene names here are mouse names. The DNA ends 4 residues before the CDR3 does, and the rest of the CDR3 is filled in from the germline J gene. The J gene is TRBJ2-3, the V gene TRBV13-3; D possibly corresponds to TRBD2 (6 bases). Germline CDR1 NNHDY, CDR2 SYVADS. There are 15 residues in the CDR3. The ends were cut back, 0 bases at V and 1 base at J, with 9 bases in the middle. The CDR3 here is CASSDALGRAETLYF. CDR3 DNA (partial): TGTGCCAGCAGTGATGCTCTGGGGCGTGCAGAA.

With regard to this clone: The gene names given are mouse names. The sequenced part of the CDR3 DNA is TGTGCTAGCAGTAGACTCTAT. It codes for CASSRLY. The CDR3, in full, reads CASSRLYEQYF. The V and J genes are TRBV17 and TRBJ2-7; D remains unclear. The read finishes 4 residues shy of the CDR3 end, and the germline J gene is used to complete it. V lost 2 bases to trimming and J lost 3 bases, with 2 bases between them. Per germline, CDR1 MNHDT and CDR2 YYDKIL. The CDR3 loop spans 11 amino acids.

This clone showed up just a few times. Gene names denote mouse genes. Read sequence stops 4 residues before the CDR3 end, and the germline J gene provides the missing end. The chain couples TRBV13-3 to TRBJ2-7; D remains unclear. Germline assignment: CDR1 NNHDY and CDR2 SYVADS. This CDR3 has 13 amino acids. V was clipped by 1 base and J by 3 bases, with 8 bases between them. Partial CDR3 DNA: TGTGCCAGCAGTGATCCCCCAGACTAT. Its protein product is CASSDPPDY. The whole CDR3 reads CASSDPPDYEQYF.

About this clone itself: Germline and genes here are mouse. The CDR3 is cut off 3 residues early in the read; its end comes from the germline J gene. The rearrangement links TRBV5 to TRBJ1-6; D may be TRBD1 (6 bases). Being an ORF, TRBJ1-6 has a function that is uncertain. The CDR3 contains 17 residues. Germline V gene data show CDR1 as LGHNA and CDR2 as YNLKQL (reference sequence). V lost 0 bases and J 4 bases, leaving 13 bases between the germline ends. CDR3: CASSQDRAGDYNSPLYF. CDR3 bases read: TGTGCCAGCAGCCAAGATAGGGCAGGGGATTATAATTCGCCC.

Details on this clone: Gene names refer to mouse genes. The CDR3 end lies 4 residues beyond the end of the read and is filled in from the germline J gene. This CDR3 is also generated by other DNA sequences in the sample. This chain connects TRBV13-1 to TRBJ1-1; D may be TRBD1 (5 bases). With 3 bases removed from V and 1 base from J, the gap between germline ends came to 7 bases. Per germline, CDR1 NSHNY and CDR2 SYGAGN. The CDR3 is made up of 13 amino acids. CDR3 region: CASSAGGNTEVFF. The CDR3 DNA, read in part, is TGTGCCAGCAGTGCCGGGGGGAACACA.

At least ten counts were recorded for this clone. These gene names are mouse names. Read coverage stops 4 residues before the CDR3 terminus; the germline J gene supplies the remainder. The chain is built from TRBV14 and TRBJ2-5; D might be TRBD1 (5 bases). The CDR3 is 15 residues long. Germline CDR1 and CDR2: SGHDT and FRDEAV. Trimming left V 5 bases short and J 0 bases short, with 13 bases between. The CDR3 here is CASSLKGVNQDTQYF. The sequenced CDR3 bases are TGTGCCAGCAGCCTGAAAGGGGTTAACCAAGAC. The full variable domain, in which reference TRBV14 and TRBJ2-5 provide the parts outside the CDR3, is EAGVTQSPRYAVLQEGQAVSFWCDPISGHDTLYWYQQPRDQGPQLLVYFRDEAVIDNSQLPSDRFSAVRPKGTNSTLKIQSAKQGDTATYLCASSLKGVNQDTQYFGPGTRLLVL.

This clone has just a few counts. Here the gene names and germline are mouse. The CDR3 reads CASSFQNTGQLYF. The sequenced CDR3 bases are TGTGCTAGCAGTTTTCAAAACACCGGG. The V gene is TRBV29, the J gene TRBJ2-2; no definite D call. The sequenced fragment ends 4 residues before the CDR3 boundary, so the rest is inferred from the germline J gene. V lost 3 bases, J lost 1 base, and 3 bases lay in between. This CDR3 spans 13 amino acids. The germline V gene has CDR1 MSHET and CDR2 SYDVDS.

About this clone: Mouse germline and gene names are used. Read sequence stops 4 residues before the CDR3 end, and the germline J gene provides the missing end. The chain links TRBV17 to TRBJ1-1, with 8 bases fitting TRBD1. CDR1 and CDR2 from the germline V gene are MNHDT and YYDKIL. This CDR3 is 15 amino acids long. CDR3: CASSREHRGGTEVFF. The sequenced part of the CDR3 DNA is TGTGCTAGCAGTAGAGAACACAGGGGGGGGACA. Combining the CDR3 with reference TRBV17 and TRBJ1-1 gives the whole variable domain DTTVKQNPRYKLARVGKPVNLICSQTMNHDTMYWYQKKPNQAPKLLLFYYDKILNREADTFEKFQSSRPNNSFCSLYIGSAGLEYSAMYLCASSREHRGGTEVFFGKGTRLTVV.

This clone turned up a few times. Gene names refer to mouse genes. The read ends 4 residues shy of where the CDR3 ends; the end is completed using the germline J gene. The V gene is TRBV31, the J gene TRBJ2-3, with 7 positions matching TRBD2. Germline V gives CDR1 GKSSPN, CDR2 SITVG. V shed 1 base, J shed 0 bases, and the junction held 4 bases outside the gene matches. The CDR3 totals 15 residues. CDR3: CAWSPSGGSAETLYF. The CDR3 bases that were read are TGTGCCTGGAGTCCCTCTGGGGGTAGTGCAGAA.

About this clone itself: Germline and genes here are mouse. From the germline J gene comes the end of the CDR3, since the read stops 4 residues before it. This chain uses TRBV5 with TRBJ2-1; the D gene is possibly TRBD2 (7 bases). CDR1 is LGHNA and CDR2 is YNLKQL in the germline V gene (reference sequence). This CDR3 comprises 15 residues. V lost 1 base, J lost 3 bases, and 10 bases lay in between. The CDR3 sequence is CASSQGGGLYAEQFF. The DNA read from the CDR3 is TGTGCCAGCAGCCAAGGTGGGGGGCTCTATGCT.

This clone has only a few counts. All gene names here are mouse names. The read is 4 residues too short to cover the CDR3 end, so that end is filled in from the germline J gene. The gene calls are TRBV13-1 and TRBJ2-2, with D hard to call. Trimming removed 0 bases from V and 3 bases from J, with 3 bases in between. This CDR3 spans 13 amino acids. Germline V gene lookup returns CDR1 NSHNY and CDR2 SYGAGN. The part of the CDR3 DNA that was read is TGTGCCAGCAGTGATGATGACACCGGG. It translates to CASSDDDTG. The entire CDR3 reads CASSDDDTGQLYF.

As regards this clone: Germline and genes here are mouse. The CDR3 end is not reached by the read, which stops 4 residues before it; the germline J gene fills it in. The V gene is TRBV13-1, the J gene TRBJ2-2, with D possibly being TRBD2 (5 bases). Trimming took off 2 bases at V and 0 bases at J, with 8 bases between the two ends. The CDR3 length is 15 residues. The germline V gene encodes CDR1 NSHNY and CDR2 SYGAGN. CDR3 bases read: TGTGCCAGCAGTGACCCTGGGCCAAACACCGGG. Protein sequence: CASSDPGPNTG. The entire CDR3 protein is CASSDPGPNTGQLYF.

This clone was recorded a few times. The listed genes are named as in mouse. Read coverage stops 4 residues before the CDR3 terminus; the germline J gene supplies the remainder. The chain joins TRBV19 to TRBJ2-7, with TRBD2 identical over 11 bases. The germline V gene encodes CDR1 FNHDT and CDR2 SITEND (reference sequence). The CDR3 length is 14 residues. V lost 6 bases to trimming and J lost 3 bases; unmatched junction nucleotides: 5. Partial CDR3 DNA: TGTGCCAGCAAGCCCGGGACTGGGGGCTAT. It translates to CASKPGTGGY. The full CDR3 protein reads CASKPGTGGYEQYF.

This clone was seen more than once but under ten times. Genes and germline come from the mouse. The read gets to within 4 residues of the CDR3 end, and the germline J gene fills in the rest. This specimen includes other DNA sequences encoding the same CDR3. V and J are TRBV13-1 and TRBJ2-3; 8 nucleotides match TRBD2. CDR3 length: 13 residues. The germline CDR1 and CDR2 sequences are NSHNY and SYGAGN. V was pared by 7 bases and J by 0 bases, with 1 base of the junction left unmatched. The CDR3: CASRLGSAETLYF. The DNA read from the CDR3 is TGTGCCAGCCGACTGGGGAGTGCAGAA.

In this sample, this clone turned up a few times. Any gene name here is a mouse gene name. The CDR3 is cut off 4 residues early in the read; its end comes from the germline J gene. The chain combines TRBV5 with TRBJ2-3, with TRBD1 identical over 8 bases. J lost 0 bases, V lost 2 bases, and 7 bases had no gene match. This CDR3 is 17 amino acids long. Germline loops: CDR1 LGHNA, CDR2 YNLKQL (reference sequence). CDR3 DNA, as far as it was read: TGTGCCAGCAGCCAAACCGGGACAGGAATTAGTGCAGAA. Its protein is CASSQTGTGISAE. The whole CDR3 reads CASSQTGTGISAETLYF.

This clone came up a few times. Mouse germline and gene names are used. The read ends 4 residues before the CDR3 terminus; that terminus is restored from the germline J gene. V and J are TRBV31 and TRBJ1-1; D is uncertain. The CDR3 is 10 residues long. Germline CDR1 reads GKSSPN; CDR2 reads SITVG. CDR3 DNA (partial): TGTGCCTGGAGTCCCAAA. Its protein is CAWSPK. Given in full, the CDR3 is CAWSPKEVFF. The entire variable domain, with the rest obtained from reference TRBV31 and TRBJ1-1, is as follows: AQTIHQWPVAEIKAVGSPLSLGCTIKGKSSPNLYWYWQATGGTLQQLFYSITVGQVESVVQLNLSASRPKDDQFILSTEKLLLSHSGFYLCAWSPKEVFFGKGTRLTVV.

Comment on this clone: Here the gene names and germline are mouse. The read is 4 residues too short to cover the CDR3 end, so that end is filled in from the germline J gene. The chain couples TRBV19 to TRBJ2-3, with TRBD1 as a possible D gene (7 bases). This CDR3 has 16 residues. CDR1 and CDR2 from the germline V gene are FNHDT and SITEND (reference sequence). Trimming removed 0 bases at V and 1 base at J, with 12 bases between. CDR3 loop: CASSIEGARGAETLYF. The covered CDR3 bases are TGTGCCAGCAGTATAGAGGGGGCGCGGGGTGCAGAA.

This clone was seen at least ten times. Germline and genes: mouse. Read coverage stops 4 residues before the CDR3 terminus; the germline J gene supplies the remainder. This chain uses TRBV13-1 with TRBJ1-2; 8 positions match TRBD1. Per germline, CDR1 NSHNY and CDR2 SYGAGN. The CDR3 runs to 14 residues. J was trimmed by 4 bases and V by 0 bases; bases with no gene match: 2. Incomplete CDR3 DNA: TGTGCCAGCAGTGATGGGACAGGGTTCTCC. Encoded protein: CASSDGTGFS. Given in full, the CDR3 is CASSDGTGFSDYTF.

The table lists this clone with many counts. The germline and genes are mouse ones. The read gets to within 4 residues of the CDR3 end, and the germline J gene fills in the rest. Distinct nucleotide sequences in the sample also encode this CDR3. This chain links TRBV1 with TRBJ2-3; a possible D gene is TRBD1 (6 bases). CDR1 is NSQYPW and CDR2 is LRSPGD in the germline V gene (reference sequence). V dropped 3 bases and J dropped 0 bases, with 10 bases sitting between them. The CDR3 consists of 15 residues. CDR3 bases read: TGCACCTGCAGTGCCCGGACAGCTAGTGCAGAA. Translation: CTCSARTASAE. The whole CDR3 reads CTCSARTASAETLYF. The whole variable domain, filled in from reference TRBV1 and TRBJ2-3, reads VTLLEQNPRWRLVPRGQAVNLRCILKNSQYPWMSWYQQDLQKQLQWLFTLRSPGDKEVKSLPGADYLATRVTDTELRLQVANMSQGRTLYCTCSARTASAETLYFGSGTRLTVL.

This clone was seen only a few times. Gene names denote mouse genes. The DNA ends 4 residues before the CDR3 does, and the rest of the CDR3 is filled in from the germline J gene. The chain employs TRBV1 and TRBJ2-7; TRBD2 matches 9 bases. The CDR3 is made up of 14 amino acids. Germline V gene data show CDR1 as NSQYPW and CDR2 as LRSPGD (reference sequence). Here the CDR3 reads CTCSAGLGDYEQYF. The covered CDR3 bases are TGCACCTGCAGTGCAGGACTGGGGGATTAT.

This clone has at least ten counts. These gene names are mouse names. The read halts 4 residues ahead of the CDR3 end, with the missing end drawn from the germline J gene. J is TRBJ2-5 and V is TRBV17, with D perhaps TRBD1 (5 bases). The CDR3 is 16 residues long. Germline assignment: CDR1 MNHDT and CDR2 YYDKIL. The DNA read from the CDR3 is TGTGCTAGCAGCATAGGTGGAGTCAGGGAGCGAGAC. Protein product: CASSIGGVRERD. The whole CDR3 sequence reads CASSIGGVRERDTQYF.

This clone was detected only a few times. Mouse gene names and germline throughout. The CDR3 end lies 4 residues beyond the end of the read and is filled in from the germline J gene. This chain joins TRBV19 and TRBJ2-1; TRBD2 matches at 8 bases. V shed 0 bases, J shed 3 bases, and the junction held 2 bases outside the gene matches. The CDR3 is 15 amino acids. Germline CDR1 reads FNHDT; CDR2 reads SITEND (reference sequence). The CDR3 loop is CASSIDLGGYAEQFF. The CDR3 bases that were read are TGTGCCAGCAGTATAGATCTGGGGGGCTATGCT. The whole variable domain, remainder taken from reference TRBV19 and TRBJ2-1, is GGIITQTPKFLIGQEGQKLTLKCQQNFNHDTMYWYRQDSGKGLRLIYYSITENDLQKGDLSEGYDASREKKSSFSLTVTSAQKNEMAVFLCASSIDLGGYAEQFFGPGTRLTVL.

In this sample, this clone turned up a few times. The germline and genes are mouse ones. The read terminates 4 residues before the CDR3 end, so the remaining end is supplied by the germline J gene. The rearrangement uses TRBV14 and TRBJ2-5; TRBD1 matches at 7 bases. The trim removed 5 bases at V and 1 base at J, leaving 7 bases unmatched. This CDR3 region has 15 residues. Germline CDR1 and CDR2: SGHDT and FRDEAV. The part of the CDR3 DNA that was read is TGTGCCAGCAGCACGGGACAGCAAGACCAAGAC. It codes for CASSTGQQDQD. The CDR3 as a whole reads CASSTGQQDQDTQYF.

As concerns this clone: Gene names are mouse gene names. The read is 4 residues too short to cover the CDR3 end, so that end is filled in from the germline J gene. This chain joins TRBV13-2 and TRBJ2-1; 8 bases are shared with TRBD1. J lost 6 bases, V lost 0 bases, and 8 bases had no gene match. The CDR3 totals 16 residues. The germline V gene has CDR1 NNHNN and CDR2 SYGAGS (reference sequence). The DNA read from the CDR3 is TGTGCCAGCGGTGATGCTGGCCAGGGGGCGCTTGCT. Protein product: CASGDAGQGALA. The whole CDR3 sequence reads CASGDAGQGALAEQFF.